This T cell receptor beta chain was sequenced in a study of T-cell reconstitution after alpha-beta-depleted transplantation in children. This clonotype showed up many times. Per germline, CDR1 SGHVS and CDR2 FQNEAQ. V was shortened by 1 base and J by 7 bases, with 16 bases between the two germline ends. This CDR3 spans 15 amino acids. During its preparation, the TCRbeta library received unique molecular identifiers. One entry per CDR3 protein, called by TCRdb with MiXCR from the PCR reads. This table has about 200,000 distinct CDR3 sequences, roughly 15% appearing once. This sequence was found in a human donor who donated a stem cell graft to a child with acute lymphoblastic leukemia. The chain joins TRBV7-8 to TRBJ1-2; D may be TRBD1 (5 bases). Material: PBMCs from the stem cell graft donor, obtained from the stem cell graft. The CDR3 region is CASSLVAGSGAGYTF. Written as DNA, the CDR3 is TGTGCCAGCAGCTTAGTGGCAGGGTCCGGGGCTGGCTACACCTTC.